The sequence of this T cell receptor (beta chain) was determined in a study of molecular identifiers for immune sequencing clone quantification. Study summary: In replicates, the authors split RNA from approximately 22,000 or 94,000 naive CD8 cells five ways and sequenced four.

This clonotype was seen ten or more times. What it binds is unknown. CD8+CD4-CCR7+CD45RA+ cells were sorted as naive CD8 T cells. Study-wide results and caveats: Among approximately 1 million naive cells, as was reported, spiked Jurkat TCR RNA from one cell was detectable.

Making the bulk TCR libraries relied on previously described methods and listed TCR primers. TCRdb reprocessed the PCR reads with MiXCR, giving one entry per CDR3 protein. The data contain about 320,000 distinct CDR3 sequences, roughly 23% of them singletons. Trimming stripped 0 bases from V and 5 bases from J, with 4 bases between. Per germline, CDR1 PRHDT and CDR2 FYEKMQ (reference sequence). The length of the CDR3 is 12 residues. The source of this sequence is a human donor in good health. Some libraries in this study had Jurkat cell RNA spiked in. The gene calls are TRBV13 and TRBJ1-2, with unresolved D. Input material: naive CD8+ T cells from blood, with Jurkat cell RNA spiked in. As for subset: FACS-sorted CD8+CD4-CCR7+CD45RA+ naive T cells. In DNA form, the CDR3 reads TGTGCCAGCAGCTTAGGCGTTTATGGCTACACCTTC. Protein sequence: CASSLGVYGYTF.